The clone carrying this TCR beta chain occurred once. The sample belongs to a study of PD-L1 blockade in urothelial cancer. Study in general: Bladder-origin urothelial cancer in males covered about 90% of the roughly 30 patients. Between 0 and 3 prior chemotherapy regimens had been given to patients. Analyses were performed on blood at 3 weeks after treatment start (the second dose) and at 6 weeks. The study recovered a median of about 150,000 T cells per blood sample.

Indicated time point: pretreatment peripheral blood. Trimming took off 4 bases at V and 3 bases at J, with 13 bases between the two ends. The CDR3 has 14 amino acids. Germline CDR1 and CDR2: LGHNA and YSLEER. The repertoire was sequenced with immunoSEQ multiplex PCR; TCRdb's copy has only in-frame clones and lacks some. The sample yields around 40,000 clones, 91% seen once. Source: PBMCs, taken around atezolizumab (anti-PD-L1) treatment. The TCR originated in a woman aged 60-70 years with urothelial cancer. The chain is built from TRBV4-3 and TRBJ2-7; a possible D gene is TRBD2 (6 bases). The CDR3 region has the DNA TGCGCCAGCAGCCCGACTAGAACCGGCTACGAGCAGTACTTC. It specifies CASSPTRTGYEQYF.